A selection of T cell receptor beta chains follows, all from one sample in a study of cytomegalovirus exposure and HLA in healthy donors. Repertoires were generated with immunoSEQ multiplex PCR, while TCRdb's copy carries only in-frame clones and drops some. The sample includes about 130,000 clones, 60% to 80% seen only once; the top ten take around 2%. Input material: PBMCs. These receptors came from a man aged 25 to 40 in good health and CMV-seronegative. CDR3s include the opening cysteine and the closing phenylalanine or tryptophan. Fields, in order: CDR3 length, clone size, D gene, J gene, V gene, CDR3 DNA, CDR3 protein. D genes are given only for firm matches. Only some rows state a clone size, as once, few, many or a class for expanded clones.

15 . TRBD2 TRBJ2-1 TRBV6-5 TGTGCCAGCAGTTATGTAGCGGGGGCCTACAATGAGCAGTTCTTC CASSYVAGAYNEQFF
14 . . TRBJ2-7 TRBV28 TGTGCCAGCAGAGAGGCCAGTAGCTCCTACGAGCAGTACTTC CASREASSSYEQYF
15 . TRBD1 TRBJ2-5 TRBV5-4 TGTGCCAGCAGCTTAAGGACAGGGGGCCAAGAGACCCAGTACTTC CASSLRTGGQETQYF
11 few . TRBJ2-7 TRBV2 TGTGCCAGCCTCAACGGGAACGAGCAGTACTTC CASLNGNEQYF
15 . TRBD1 TRBJ1-2 TRBV9 TGTGCCAGCAGCGGTAGCCACAGGGGCCACTATGGCTACACCTTC CASSGSHRGHYGYTF
15 . . TRBJ1-5 TRBV19 TGTGCCAGTACCTACATGCGGGGGAGCAATCAGCCCCAGCATTTT CASTYMRGSNQPQHF
17 . TRBD2 TRBJ2-1 TRBV25-1 TGTGCCAGCAGTGAAGGGCATAAGCGGGAGTACTACAATGAGCAGTTCTTC CASSEGHKREYYNEQFF
13 . TRBD1 TRBJ2-5 TRBV6-1 TGTGCCAGCAGTTCTACAGGGGGGGAGACCCAGTACTTC CASSSTGGETQYF
15 . TRBD1 TRBJ2-2 TRBV4-1 TGCGCCAGCAGCCGAACAGGGGGGAGGACCGGGGAGCTGTTTTTT CASSRTGGRTGELFF
17 . . TRBJ2-2 TRBV18 TGTGCCAGCTCAATACAAGGGGCGGTTACGAACACCGGGGAGCTGTTTTTT CASSIQGAVTNTGELFF
15 . . TRBJ2-3 TRBV11-2 TGTGCCAGCAGCTTAGAACTCGTGTTTTCTGATACGCAGTATTTT CASSLELVFSDTQYF
14 few TRBD1 TRBJ1-5 TRBV27 TGTGCCAGCAGGGGGACAGGGCGGAATCAGCCCCAGCATTTT CASRGTGRNQPQHF
16 few TRBD1 TRBJ2-7 TRBV19 TGTGCCAGTAGTATCACAGGGGGTAGCGGTGTCTACGAGCAGTACTTC CASSITGGSGVYEQYF
16 . . TRBJ2-7 TRBV14 TGTGCCAGCAGCCAAGTATCCGGTGTTATTCCCCACGAGCAGTACTTC CASSQVSGVIPHEQYF
15 once TRBD1 TRBJ1-1 TRBV7-3 TGTGCCAGCAGCCCAGACCCCGGGACAGGGGGCCGGGCTTTCTTT CASSPDPGTGGRAFF
14 few TRBD2 TRBJ2-7 TRBV5-1 TGCGCCAGCAGCTATACTAGCGGGACTTACGAGCAGTACTTC CASSYTSGTYEQYF
13 . . TRBJ1-5 TRBV6-1 TGTGCCAGCAGCGGACAGTCCGGTCAGCCCCAGCATTTT CASSGQSGQPQHF
14 . TRBD1 TRBJ1-5 TRBV18 TGTGCCAGCTCACCAGGACAGGGTATAGAGCCCCAGCATTTT CASSPGQGIEPQHF
18 . TRBD2 TRBJ2-6 TRBV28 TGTGCCAGCACTACCTGGACTAGCCGTGTCAGTGGGGCCAACGTCCTGACTTTC CASTTWTSRVSGANVLTF
16 . TRBD1 TRBJ2-1 TRBV4-1 TGCGCCAGCAGCCAAGTACCGGGACAGCTTTACAATGAGCAGTTCTTC CASSQVPGQLYNEQFF
18 few TRBD2 TRBJ2-2 TRBV7-3 TGTGCCAGCAGCTTAAAAGGTCGACTAGCGGAAAACACCGGGGAGCTGTTTTTT CASSLKGRLAENTGELFF
15 . TRBD2 TRBJ2-5 TRBV10-3 TGTGCCATCAGTGAAGGCGGGAGGGCCCTAGAGACCCAGTACTTC CAISEGGRALETQYF
18 few . TRBJ2-4 TRBV28 TGTGCCAGCAGTTTGGTAAGCGGACGAAGCCTAGCCAAAAACATTCAGTACTTC CASSLVSGRSLAKNIQYF
15 . TRBD2 TRBJ2-3 TRBV30 TGTGCCTGGAGTGTGGGGGGGGGAGACACAGATACGCAGTATTTT CAWSVGGGDTDTQYF
17 . TRBD2 TRBJ2-2 TRBV7-9 TGTGCCAGCAGCTGGACTAGCGGGAGGGCGTACACCGGGGAGCTGTTTTTT CASSWTSGRAYTGELFF
15 . . TRBJ2-5 TRBV6-5 TGTGCCAGCAGTTACTCGTTCCAGGGAGGAGAGACCCAGTACTTC CASSYSFQGGETQYF
14 . TRBD1 TRBJ2-7 TRBV28 TGTGCCAGCAGTCCCGGGACAGGGGACCACGAGCAGTACTTC CASSPGTGDHEQYF
15 . TRBD2 TRBJ2-5 TRBV11-3 TGTGCCAGCAGCCCCGATAGCGGGAAGGTCGAGACCCAGTACTTC CASSPDSGKVETQYF
14 few . TRBJ2-7 TRBV5-4 TGTGCCAGCAGCATAACCTCGGGTGGGGCCGAGCAGTACTTC CASSITSGGAEQYF
13 few . TRBJ1-5 TRBV30 TGTGCCTGGAGTGTACGGGGGGATCAGCCCCAGCATTTT CAWSVRGDQPQHF
11 . . TRBJ2-1 TRBV12-1 TGTGCCAGCCTTAATTCAGTAGAGCAGTTCTTC CASLNSVEQFF
15 . TRBD2 TRBJ2-6 TRBV10-3 TGTGCCATCAGCGGGGGGGTCGAAGGGGCCAACGTCCTGACTTTC CAISGGVEGANVLTF
11 . . TRBJ1-2 TRBV20-1 TGCAGTGCTAGTCCGGTTTCGGGCTACACCTTC CSASPVSGYTF
14 . . TRBJ2-7 TRBV14 TGTGCCAGCAGCCGACAGGTGGCAGGCTACGAGCAGTACTTC CASSRQVAGYEQYF
14 . TRBD2 TRBJ2-7 TRBV5-6 TGTGCCAGCAGCTTTCGCGGGAGCTCCTACGAGCAGTACTTC CASSFRGSSYEQYF
14 . TRBD1 TRBJ1-2 TRBV5-8 TGTGCCAGCAGCCGGGGGGACAGGCGTATAAGCTACACCTTC CASSRGDRRISYTF
15 once . TRBJ2-4 TRBV6-1 TGTGCCAGCAGTGAAGTTGGTGGGGCAGGGTACATTCAGTACTTC CASSEVGGAGYIQYF
13 . . TRBJ2-7 TRBV11-2 TGTGCCAGCAGCCCTGGAGTGGAGCAGGAGCAGTACTTC CASSPGVEQEQYF
14 once TRBD2 TRBJ2-7 TRBV2 TGTGCCAGCAGTGATTTAGCGGGCATCCGCGAGCAGTACTTC CASSDLAGIREQYF
14 . . TRBJ1-5 TRBV4-1 TGCGCCAGCAGCCAAGATCCGGGTAATCAGCCCCAGCATTTT CASSQDPGNQPQHF
15 few TRBD1 TRBJ1-5 TRBV28 TGTGCCAGCAGTTTGCCCCAGGGGGCCCGTCAGCCCCAGCATTTT CASSLPQGARQPQHF
19 . TRBD1 TRBJ2-6 TRBV6-1 TGTGCCAGCAGTGAAGCATCCGGGACAGGGGTCGGTGGGGCCAACGTCCTGACTTTC CASSEASGTGVGGANVLTF
15 once . TRBJ2-2 TRBV21-1 TGTGCCAGCAGCAAACTAAAACTAGCGACCGGGGAGCTGTTTTTT CASSKLKLATGELFF
16 . . TRBJ2-3 TRBV10-3 TGTGCCATCAGGGACCCAAGGACTACCCGCACAGATACGCAGTATTTT CAIRDPRTTRTDTQYF
18 . TRBD2 TRBJ2-2 TRBV4-2 TGTGCCAGCAGCCAAGGCATCCTAGCGGGAGGAAGCACCGGGGAGCTGTTTTTT CASSQGILAGGSTGELFF
15 . . TRBJ2-2 TRBV9 TGTGCCAGCAGCGTTTACAGGGAGTCCACCGGGGAGCTGTTTTTT CASSVYRESTGELFF
14 . TRBD1 TRBJ2-5 TRBV2 TGTGCCAGCAACAGGGGTTTCCGCCAAGAGACCCAGTACTTC CASNRGFRQETQYF
16 . . TRBJ2-3 TRBV21-1 TGTGCCAGCAGCGAACGGACTAGCGGGAGATCGGATACGCAGTATTTT CASSERTSGRSDTQYF
14 . . TRBJ2-1 TRBV10-3 TGTGCCATCAGACGACTCGGCTCCTACAATGAGCAGTTCTTC CAIRRLGSYNEQFF
10 few . TRBJ2-3 TRBV29-1 TGCAGCGTAGAGACAGATACGCAGTATTTT CSVETDTQYF
15 . TRBD1 TRBJ2-1 TRBV6-1 TGTGCCAGCACCCACCCGCAGGGGGTGAACAATGAGCAGTTCTTC CASTHPQGVNNEQFF
15 . TRBD2 TRBJ2-1 TRBV9 TGTGCCAGCAGCCCCTCAGCGGGAGGGGCCAATGAGCAGTTCTTC CASSPSAGGANEQFF
16 . TRBD2 TRBJ2-2 TRBV4-1 TGCGCCAGCAGCCAAGAGTCCAGCGGGAGGTACGGGGAGCTGTTTTTT CASSQESSGRYGELFF
18 . TRBD2 TRBJ2-7 TRBV6-1 TGTGCCAGCAGTGAAGTGGCTAGCGGGATCTTCAGCTCCTACGAGCAGTACTTC CASSEVASGIFSSYEQYF
16 once TRBD2 TRBJ2-3 TRBV6-4 TGTGCCAGCAGTGACTTAGCGGGAGAGGGCACAGATACGCAGTATTTT CASSDLAGEGTDTQYF